This T cell receptor beta chain was sequenced for a study of cytomegalovirus exposure and HLA in healthy donors. About the study: Samples from HLA-typed donors yielded approximately 80 million unique TCRs in an early data release.

Concerning this clone itself: Its specificity is not known.

Findings and limits, study-wide: For most TCR beta V segments, an earlier analysis put the productive rate at about 90% or about 30% of the time. Accurate predictions that matched the HLA-A and HLA-B alleles of most subjects were reportedly made from TCR beta sequences.

Trimming left V 5 bases short and J 7 bases short, with 9 bases between. The CDR3 extends over 12 amino acids. Looked up from germline, CDR1 is SGHKS and CDR2 is YYEKEE (reference sequence). Researchers ran the PCR with 60 Vbeta and 13 Jbeta primers. Sequencing was performed with immunoSEQ multiplex PCR; in TCRdb, only in-frame clones are kept and a portion is missing. This sample contains 30,000 to 50,000 clones. The chain links TRBV5-5 to TRBJ1-4, with no clear D. The sequence derives from a woman aged 25 to 39 in good health and CMV-seropositive. Input material: PBMCs. CDR3 sequence: CASSYAGEKLFF. CDR3 nucleotide sequence: TGTGCCAGCAGTTACGCCGGTGAAAAACTGTTTTTT.